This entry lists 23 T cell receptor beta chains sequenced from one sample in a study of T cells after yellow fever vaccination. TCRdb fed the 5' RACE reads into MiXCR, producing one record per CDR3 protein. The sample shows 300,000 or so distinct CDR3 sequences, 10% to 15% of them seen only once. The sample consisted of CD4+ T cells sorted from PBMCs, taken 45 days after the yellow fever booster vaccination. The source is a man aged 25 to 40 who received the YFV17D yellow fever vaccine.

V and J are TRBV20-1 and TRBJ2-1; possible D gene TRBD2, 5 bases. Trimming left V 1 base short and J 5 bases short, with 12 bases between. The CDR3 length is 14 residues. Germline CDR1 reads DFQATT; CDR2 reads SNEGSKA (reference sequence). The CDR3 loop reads CSARGGSSNNEQFF. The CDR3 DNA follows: TGCAGTGCTAGAGGAGGGTCCTCAAACAATGAGCAGTTCTTC.

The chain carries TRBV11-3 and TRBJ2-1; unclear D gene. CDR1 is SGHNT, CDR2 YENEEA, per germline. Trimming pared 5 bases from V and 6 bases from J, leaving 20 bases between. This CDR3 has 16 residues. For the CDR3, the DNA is TGTGCCAGCAGCCCCATAGGATCCCAATACCTCAATGAGCAGTTCTTC. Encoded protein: CASSPIGSQYLNEQFF.

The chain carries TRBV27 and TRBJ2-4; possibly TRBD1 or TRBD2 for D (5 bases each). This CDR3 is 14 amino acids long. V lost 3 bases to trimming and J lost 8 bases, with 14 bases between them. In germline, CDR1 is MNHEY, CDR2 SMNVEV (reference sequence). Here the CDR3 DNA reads TGTGCCAGCAGTTTGGCCAGGGAGTGGGACATTCAGTACTTC. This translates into CASSLAREWDIQYF.

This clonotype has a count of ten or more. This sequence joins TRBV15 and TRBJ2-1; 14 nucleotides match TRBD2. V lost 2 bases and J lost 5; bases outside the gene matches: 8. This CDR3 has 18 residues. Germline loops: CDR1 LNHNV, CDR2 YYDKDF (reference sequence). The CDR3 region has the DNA TGTGCCACCAGCAGACCTCAGACTAGCGGGAGGGTCCACAATGAGCAGTTCTTC. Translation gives CATSRPQTSGRVHNEQFF.

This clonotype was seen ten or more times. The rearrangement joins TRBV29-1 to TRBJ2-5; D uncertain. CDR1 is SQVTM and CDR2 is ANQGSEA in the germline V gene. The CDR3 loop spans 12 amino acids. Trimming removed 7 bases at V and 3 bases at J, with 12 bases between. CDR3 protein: CSARRAEETQYF. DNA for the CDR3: TGCAGCGCCAGAAGGGCGGAAGAGACCCAGTACTTC. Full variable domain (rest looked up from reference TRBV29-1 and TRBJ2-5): SAVISQKPSRDICQRGTSLTIQCQVDSQVTMMFWYRQQPGQSLTLIATANQGSEATYESGFVIDKFPISRPNLTFSTLTVSNMSPEDSSIYLCSARRAEETQYFGPGTRLLVL.

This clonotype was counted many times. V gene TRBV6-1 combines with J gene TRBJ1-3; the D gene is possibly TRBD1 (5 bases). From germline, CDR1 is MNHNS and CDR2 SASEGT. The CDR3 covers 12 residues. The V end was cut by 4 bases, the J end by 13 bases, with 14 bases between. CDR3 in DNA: TGTGCCAGCAGTGCGAACCTTTACAGGATATATTTT. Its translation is CASSANLYRIYF.

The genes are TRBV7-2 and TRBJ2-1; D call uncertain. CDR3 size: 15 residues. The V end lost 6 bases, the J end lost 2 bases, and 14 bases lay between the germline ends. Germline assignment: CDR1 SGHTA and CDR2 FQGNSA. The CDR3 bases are TGTGCCAGCAGTCGGATGATGGGCACCTACAATGAGCAGTTCTTC. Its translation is CASSRMMGTYNEQFF.

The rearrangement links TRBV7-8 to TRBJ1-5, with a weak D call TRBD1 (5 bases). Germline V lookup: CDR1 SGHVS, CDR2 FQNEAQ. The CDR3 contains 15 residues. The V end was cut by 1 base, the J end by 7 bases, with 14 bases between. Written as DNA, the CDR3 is TGTGCCAGCAGCTTAGGAGTCGGGGGAGGGCAGCCCCAGCATTTT. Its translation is CASSLGVGGGQPQHF.

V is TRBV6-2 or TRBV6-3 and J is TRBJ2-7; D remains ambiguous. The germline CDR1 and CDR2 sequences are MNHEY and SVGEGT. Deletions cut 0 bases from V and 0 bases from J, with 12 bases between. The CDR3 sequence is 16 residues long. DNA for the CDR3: TGTGCCAGCAGTTACTCTCCGAGCGAGCCCTCCTACGAGCAGTACTTC. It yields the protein CASSYSPSEPSYEQYF.

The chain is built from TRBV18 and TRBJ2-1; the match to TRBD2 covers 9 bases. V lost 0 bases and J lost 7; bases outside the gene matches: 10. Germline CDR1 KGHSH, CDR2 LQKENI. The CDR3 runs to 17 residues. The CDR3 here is CASSPPSLAGEGNEQFF. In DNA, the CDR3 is TGTGCCAGCTCACCACCGTCTTTAGCGGGAGAGGGGAATGAGCAGTTCTTC.

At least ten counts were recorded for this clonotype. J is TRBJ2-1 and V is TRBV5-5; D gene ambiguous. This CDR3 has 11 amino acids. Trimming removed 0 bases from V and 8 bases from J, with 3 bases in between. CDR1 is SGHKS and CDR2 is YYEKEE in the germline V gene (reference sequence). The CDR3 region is CASSLEYEQFF. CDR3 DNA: TGTGCCAGCAGCTTGGAGTATGAGCAGTTCTTC.

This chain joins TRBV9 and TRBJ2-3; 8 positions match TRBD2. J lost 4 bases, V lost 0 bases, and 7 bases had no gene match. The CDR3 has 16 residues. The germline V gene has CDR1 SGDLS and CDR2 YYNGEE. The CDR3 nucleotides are TGTGCCAGCAGCGTAGGGGCAGCGGGAGATGCAGATACGCAGTATTTT. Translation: CASSVGAAGDADTQYF. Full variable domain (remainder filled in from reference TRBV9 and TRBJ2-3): DSGVTQTPKHLITATGQRVTLRCSPRSGDLSVYWYQQSLDQGLQFLIQYYNGEERAKGNILERFSAQQFPDLHSELNLSSLELGDSALYFCASSVGAAGDADTQYFGPGTRLTVL.

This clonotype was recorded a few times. Here the CDR3 DNA reads TGTGCCAGCCACGACTACGGGGAGACAAATGAGCAGTTCTTC. As protein: CASHDYGETNEQFF. This chain connects TRBV18 to TRBJ2-1, with D perhaps TRBD2 (5 bases). Trimming took 8 bases from V and 7 from J, leaving 18 bases between them. Germline V gene sequence: CDR1 KGHSH, CDR2 LQKENI. This CDR3 comprises 14 residues.

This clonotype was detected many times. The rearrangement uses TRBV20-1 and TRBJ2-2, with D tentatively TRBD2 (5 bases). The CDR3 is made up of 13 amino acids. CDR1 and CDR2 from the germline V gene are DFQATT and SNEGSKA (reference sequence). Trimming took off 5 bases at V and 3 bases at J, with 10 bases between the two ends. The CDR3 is CSADPRDTGELFF. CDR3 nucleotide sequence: TGCAGTGCTGATCCGCGGGACACCGGGGAGCTGTTTTTT.

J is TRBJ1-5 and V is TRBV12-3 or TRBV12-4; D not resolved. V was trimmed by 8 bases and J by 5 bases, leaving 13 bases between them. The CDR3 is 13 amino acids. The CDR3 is CASGVGSDQPQHF. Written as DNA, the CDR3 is TGTGCCAGCGGGGTGGGATCGGATCAGCCCCAGCATTTT.

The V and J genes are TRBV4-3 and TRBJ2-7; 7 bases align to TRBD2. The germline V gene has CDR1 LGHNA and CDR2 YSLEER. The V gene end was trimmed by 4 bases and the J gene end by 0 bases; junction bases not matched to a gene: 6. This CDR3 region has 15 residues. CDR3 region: CASSRQASGSYEQYF. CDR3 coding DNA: TGCGCCAGCAGCCGGCAAGCTAGCGGCTCCTACGAGCAGTACTTC.

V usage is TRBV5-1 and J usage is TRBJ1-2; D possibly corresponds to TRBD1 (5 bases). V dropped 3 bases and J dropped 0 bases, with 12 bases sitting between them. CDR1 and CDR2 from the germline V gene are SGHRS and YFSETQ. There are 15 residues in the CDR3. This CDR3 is CASSSGTVANYGYTF. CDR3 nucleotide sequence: TGCGCCAGCAGCTCGGGGACGGTAGCTAACTATGGCTACACCTTC.

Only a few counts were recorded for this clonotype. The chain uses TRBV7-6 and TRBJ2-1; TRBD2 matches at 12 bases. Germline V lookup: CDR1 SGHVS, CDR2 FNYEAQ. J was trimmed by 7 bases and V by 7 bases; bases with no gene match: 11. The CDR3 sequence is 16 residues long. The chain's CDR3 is CASTVTPLAGGNEQFF. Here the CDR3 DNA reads TGTGCCAGCACCGTCACCCCACTAGCGGGAGGTAATGAGCAGTTCTTC.

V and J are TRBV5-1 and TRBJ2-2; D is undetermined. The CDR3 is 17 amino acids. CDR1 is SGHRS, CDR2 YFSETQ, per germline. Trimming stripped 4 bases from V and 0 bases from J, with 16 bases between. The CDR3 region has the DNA TGCGCCAGCAGCCTGGGCAAGACCTCTGCGAACACCGGGGAGCTGTTTTTT. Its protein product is CASSLGKTSANTGELFF.

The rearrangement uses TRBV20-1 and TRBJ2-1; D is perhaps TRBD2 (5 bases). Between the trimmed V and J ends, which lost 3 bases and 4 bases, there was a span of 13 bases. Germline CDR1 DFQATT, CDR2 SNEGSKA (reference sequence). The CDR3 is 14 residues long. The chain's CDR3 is CSASISGNYNEQFF. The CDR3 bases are TGCAGTGCTAGTATCTCCGGGAATTACAATGAGCAGTTCTTC.

CDR3 residues: CSAAQIAGYNEQFF. The CDR3 nucleotides are TGCAGTGCTGCCCAGATTGCGGGGTACAATGAGCAGTTCTTC. This chain joins TRBV20-1 and TRBJ2-1; tentative D call: TRBD2 (6 bases). CDR1 DFQATT and CDR2 SNEGSKA come from the germline V gene (reference sequence). V was pared by 5 bases and J by 4 bases, with 15 bases between. The CDR3 is 14 amino acids.

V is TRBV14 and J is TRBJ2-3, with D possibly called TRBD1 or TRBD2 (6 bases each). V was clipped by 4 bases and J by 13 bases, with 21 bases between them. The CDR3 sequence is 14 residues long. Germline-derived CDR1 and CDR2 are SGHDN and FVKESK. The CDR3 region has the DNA TGTGCCAGCAGCCGACCCGGTAGAGTGGGGGGCGAGTATTTT. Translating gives CASSRPGRVGGEYF.

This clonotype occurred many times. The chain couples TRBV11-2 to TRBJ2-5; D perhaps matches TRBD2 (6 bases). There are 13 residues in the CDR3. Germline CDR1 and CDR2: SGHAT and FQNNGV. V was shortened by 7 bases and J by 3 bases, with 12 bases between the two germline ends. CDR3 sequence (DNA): TGTGCCAGCACCACCTGGGGGGAAGAGACCCAGTACTTC. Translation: CASTTWGEETQYF.